The sequence of this TCR beta chain was determined in a study of blood T cell repertoires in COVID-19 (dated by TCRdb to 2020 to 2021). Looking at the study overall: Samples from collaborators originated in the United States, Italy and Spain and spanned both the acute and convalescent phases of COVID-19. Where available, HLA class I and class II types were obtained from metadata supplied by the sample provider rather than from assay-based typing. The sample metadata nearly always contained a de-identified subject ID, COVID-19 status, age in years and sex. The repertoires were made available in a free public database intended to serve as a resource for research on the immune response to SARS-CoV-2. The samples were drawn from the first 160 participants of the ongoing ImmuneRACE study and from roughly 1,300 subjects provided by 6 global collaborators. The prospective study material was composed of cDNA or gDNA derived from T cells, B-cell-depleted T cells, or PBMCs. Deeply sampled blood TCRbeta repertoires from subjects exposed to, actively infected with, or recovered from COVID-19 were included in the dataset. Broad study findings and their caveats: The amount of clinical and demographic metadata varied by source and participant and was provided uncurated.

The immunoSEQ Assay, a bias-controlled multiplex PCR, was used to amplify TCRbeta CDR3 regions from genomic DNA. The source study handled its data this way. Nucleated cell counts per sample were estimated from amplification of reference gene primers within the assay. To quantify the absolute abundance of each unique TCRbeta CDR3 rearrangement, sequence reads were collapsed and filtered. For each sample, productive Simpson clonality was calculated as the square root of Simpson's diversity index over productive rearrangements. TCRdb mirrors the immuneACCESS table, restricted to in-frame sequences. Some clones are absent from its copies; in checked studies, under half trace to an unresolved V gene, and the reason for the others is unknown. The V and J calls and the clone size are those of that table, but D and trimming were determined from the DNA. The sample table records 200,000 to 300,000 clones; around 90% of these occur just once. Around 2.5% of the sample rests with the top ten.

A word on this clone: Its antigen remains undetermined. Qualities for individual bases were not recorded, and no much larger clone is one base off.

One collaborating source in Seattle enrolled patients during active infection and followed them longitudinally through the course of disease. Whole blood was collected in K2EDTA tubes by collaborating institutions according to the institutions' own protocols. For TCRbeta analysis, collaborator samples were shipped as frozen whole blood, as isolated PBMCs, or as DNA extracted from either sample type. V is pared back by 4 bases and J by 4 bases, with 19 bases lying between the germline termini. Spanning cysteine to phenylalanine, the CDR3 consists of 17 amino acids. This entry keeps only the CDR3 DNA: 51 bases, framed from base 1. CDR1 LGHDT and CDR2 YNNKEL are derived from the germline V gene (reference sequence).

The receptor comes from a person in their late teens or twenties with COVID-19, enrolled during active disease. The receptor chain draws on TRBV3-1 (or the pseudogene TRBV3-2) and TRBJ2-2, and perhaps TRBD1 as D gene, on 6 matching bases. The sequenced material came from peripheral blood. At the DNA level, the sequence is TGTGCCAGCAGCCCCCTGGGACGAACAGGGCCCACCGGGGAGCTGTTTTTT. Translated, this is CASSPLGRTGPTGELFF.